The present entry profiles one T cell receptor beta chain with its context. Its antigen is unknown. This entry belongs to a study of cytomegalovirus exposure and HLA in healthy donors. Study-level information: Prior work identified 95 million to 120 million unique TCR beta sequences in about 179 million T cells. Broader study findings: In a later analysis, compared with equally common non-associated chains, HLA-associated beta chains were more expanded.

Primers: 60 Vbeta forward and 13 Jbeta reverse. The repertoire was sequenced with immunoSEQ multiplex PCR; TCRdb's copy has only in-frame clones and lacks some. The sample has about 170,000 clones; approximately 71% are singletons. Trimming removed 0 bases at V and 3 bases at J, with 14 bases between. Per germline, CDR1 LGHNA and CDR2 YNFKEQ. The CDR3 loop spans 16 amino acids. The sequencing sample was made of PBMCs. This clonotype was sampled from a woman younger than 30 in good health and CMV-seropositive. The chain is built from TRBV4-2 and TRBJ1-1; D perhaps matches TRBD1 (6 bases). The CDR3 region has the DNA TGTGCCAGCAGCCAAGATTTTGGAAACAGGGACACTGAAGCTTTCTTT. Translating gives CASSQDFGNRDTEAFF.